The rows below give T cell receptor beta chains drawn from one sample of a study of blood T cell repertoires in COVID-19. Generated by immunoSEQ multiplex PCR, the TCRdb table keeps only in-frame clones and is missing some. The sample carries hundreds of thousands of clones, around 82% recorded once. The sequencing sample was made of PBMCs or T cells enriched from blood (not recorded which). Receptors were obtained from a woman in her thirties or forties with acute COVID-19. CDR3s include the opening cysteine and the closing phenylalanine or tryptophan. Rows give clone size only sometimes, using once, few, many, or a class for an expanded clone.

CDR3: CASSLGRQGVYEQFF
size: NA
V: TRBV7-6
J: TRBJ2-1

CDR3: CATGTGWENTEAFF
size: NA
V: TRBV28
J: TRBJ1-1

CDR3: CASSQDRTGQETQYF
size: NA
V: TRBV4-3
J: TRBJ2-5

CDR3: CASSLPGGRAPSSYNEQFF
size: NA
V: TRBV5-6
J: TRBJ2-1

CDR3: CASSDRGAGNTIYF
size: NA
V: TRBV28
J: TRBJ1-3

CDR3: CASSRDSLVGRELFF
size: NA
V: TRBV11-3
J: TRBJ2-2

CDR3: CASSSGQGSYNEQFF
size: NA
V: TRBV5-1
J: TRBJ2-1

CDR3: CATSDPDRGSSGANVLTF
size: few
V: TRBV24-1
J: TRBJ2-6

CDR3: CASSQDFRAANSPLHF
size: NA
V: TRBV14
J: TRBJ1-6

CDR3: CASSQRRGESPLHF
size: NA
V: TRBV3-1/TRBV3-2
J: TRBJ1-6

CDR3: CASSIQGLNEKLFF
size: few
V: TRBV19
J: TRBJ1-4

CDR3: CASSPSRPLHF
size: NA
V: TRBV7-2
J: TRBJ1-6

CDR3: CASSIDQNPQDTQYF
size: NA
V: TRBV19
J: TRBJ2-3

CDR3: CASSQGWDRGYNEQFF
size: NA
V: TRBV3-1/TRBV3-2
J: TRBJ2-1

CDR3: CASSKPGLESYEQYF
size: NA
V: TRBV28
J: TRBJ2-7

CDR3: CASSLEGTRNEKLFF
size: NA
V: TRBV7-2
J: TRBJ1-4

CDR3: CAISEQGAVTEAFF
size: NA
V: TRBV10-3
J: TRBJ1-1